This T cell receptor beta chain was sequenced during a study of blood T cell repertoires in COVID-19. As for the study in general: Some COVID-19 samples were acute and others convalescent; all came from the United States, Italy and Spain. From T cells, B-cell-depleted T cells, or PBMCs came the material, which was cDNA or gDNA.

Looked up from germline, CDR1 is MNHNY and CDR2 is SVGAGI (reference sequence). Trimming removed 4 bases from V and 1 base from J, with 10 bases in between. This CDR3 contains 14 residues. As handled by the study authors: How many nucleated cells were present was estimated from reference gene primer amplification. Assay used: immunoSEQ multiplex PCR; TCRdb lists only in-frame clones, some missing. The V and J calls and clone size were taken over from that table, and D and trimming were inferred from the DNA. The data show more than 45,000 clones, about nine tenths seen once. This TCR derives from a man aged 65-85 years with acute or convalescent COVID-19. V is TRBV6-6 and J is TRBJ1-2; the D gene is possibly TRBD1 (6 bases). The sample taken for sequencing was peripheral blood. The CDR3 region is CASSLTGDNYGYTF. The CDR3 DNA reads as TGTGCCAGCAGTTTGACAGGAGATAACTATGGCTACACCTTC.